The 29 T cell receptor beta chains presented below share a single source sample, sequenced in a study of T cell responses to AZD1222 COVID-19 vaccine. The method was immunoSEQ multiplex PCR; TCRdb's version includes in-frame clones alone and lacks a portion of them. Of about 150,000 clones detected, 80% to 95% appear once; the ten largest clones hold about 3.3%. Sample: peripheral blood, taken 28 days after the second AZD1222 dose. The source is an adult who received the AZD1222 COVID-19 vaccine.

The chain couples TRBV3-1 (or the pseudogene TRBV3-2) to TRBJ1-2, with D possibly TRBD1 on 5 matching bases. The germline V and J ends were trimmed by 2 bases and 2 bases, with 12 bases remaining between them. CDR1 and CDR2 from the germline V gene are LGHDT and YNNKEL (reference sequence). The CDR3 consists of 15 residues. As DNA, the CDR3 is TGTGCCAGCAGCCAAATAACCGGGACGAACTATGGCTACACCTTC. This translates into CASSQITGTNYGYTF.

The chain carries TRBV5-1 and TRBJ1-6; D possibly corresponds to TRBD1 (6 bases). The CDR3 is made up of 15 amino acids. With 0 bases removed from V and 8 bases from J, the gap between germline ends came to 12 bases. CDR1 and CDR2 from the germline V gene are SGHRS and YFSETQ. This chain's CDR3 is CASSLVAGDDSPLHF. The CDR3 DNA sequence: TGCGCCAGCAGCTTGGTCGCAGGGGATGATTCACCCCTCCACTTT.

This chain joins TRBV3-1 (or the pseudogene TRBV3-2) and TRBJ2-1; the match to TRBD2 covers 9 bases. Germline V gene sequence: CDR1 LGHDT, CDR2 YNNKEL (reference sequence). Losses at the gene ends were 1 base for V and 3 bases for J; bases not matched to a gene: 4. The CDR3 sequence is 16 residues long. CDR3 protein: CASSQVASGNYNEQFF. The CDR3 bases are TGTGCCAGCAGCCAAGTCGCTAGCGGGAACTACAATGAGCAGTTCTTC.

The rearrangement links TRBV5-1 to TRBJ2-5, with D tentatively TRBD1 (5 bases). This CDR3 spans 15 amino acids. The germline V gene has CDR1 SGHRS and CDR2 YFSETQ. V lost 5 bases and J 5 bases, leaving 19 bases between the germline ends. The CDR3 DNA reads as TGCGCCAGCAGGCAGGGTTGGGGATCCGCGGAGACCCAGTACTTC. Translated, it gives CASRQGWGSAETQYF.

This chain uses TRBV18 with TRBJ2-7, with 8 positions matching TRBD1. The CDR3 consists of 14 residues. Unmatched junction bases numbered 7, after V lost 6 bases and J lost 3 bases. Germline V gene data show CDR1 as KGHSH and CDR2 as LQKENI. The CDR3 sequence is CASSLGQGNYEQYF. CDR3 nucleotide sequence: TGTGCCAGCTCCCTCGGACAGGGTAACTACGAGCAGTACTTC.

The V gene is TRBV5-4, the J gene TRBJ1-1; 7 nucleotides agree with TRBD1. The CDR3 spans 13 residues. V trimming: 4 bases; J trimming: 3 bases; junction bases outside the gene matches: 3. CDR1 and CDR2 (germline): SGHNT, YYREEE (reference sequence). The CDR3 sequence is CASSHTGDTEAFF. CDR3 sequence (DNA): TGTGCCAGCAGCCACACAGGGGACACTGAAGCTTTCTTT.

V is TRBV7-8 and J is TRBJ2-1; 9 positions agree with TRBD2. CDR1 is SGHVS and CDR2 is FQNEAQ in the germline V gene. With V trimmed by 1 base and J by 5 bases, 18 bases remained unmatched. The CDR3 contains 20 residues. In DNA, the CDR3 is TGTGCCAGCAGCTTAGAAGAAACCCGATTTAGCGGGAGTAAGAACAATGAGCAGTTCTTC. It yields the protein CASSLEETRFSGSKNNEQFF. The full variable domain, in which reference TRBV7-8 and TRBJ2-1 provide the parts outside the CDR3, is GAGVSQSPRYKVAKRGQDVALRCDPISGHVSLFWYQQALGQGPEFLTYFQNEAQLDKSGLPSDRFFAERPEGSVSTLKIQRTQQEDSAVYLCASSLEETRFSGSKNNEQFFGPGTRLTVL.

This clone occurred a few times. Here the CDR3 DNA reads TGTGCCAGCAGCCCACAGGGCTCAGCTAACTATGGCTACACCTTC. Residues: CASSPQGSANYGYTF. The gene calls are TRBV11-2 and TRBJ1-2; maybe TRBD1 (6 bases). V shed 5 bases and J shed 0 bases, with 13 bases lying between them. This CDR3 spans 15 amino acids. From germline, CDR1 is SGHAT and CDR2 FQNNGV. The complete variable domain, with remaining parts taken from reference TRBV11-2 and TRBJ1-2, reads EAGVAQSPRYKIIEKRQSVAFWCNPISGHATLYWYQQILGQGPKLLIQFQNNGVVDDSQLPKDRFSAERLKGVDSTLKIQPAKLEDSAVYLCASSPQGSANYGYTFGSGTRLTVV.

V is TRBV19 and J is TRBJ1-2; TRBD1 aligns across 8 bases. The V segment lost 5 bases and the J segment 5 bases; nucleotides outside the gene matches: 10. Looked up from germline, CDR1 is LNHDA and CDR2 is SQIVND (reference sequence). The CDR3 is 15 amino acids. CDR3 coding DNA: TGTGCCAGTAGTCCCCGACAGGGGTCCATTTATGGCTACACCTTC. As protein: CASSPRQGSIYGYTF.

This clone was observed once. The chain employs TRBV19 and TRBJ1-4; the match to TRBD1 covers 8 bases. CDR1 is LNHDA and CDR2 is SQIVND in the germline V gene (reference sequence). CDR3 length: 15 amino acids. The V and J ends lost 3 bases and 4 bases, in that order; junction bases with no gene match: 4. In DNA form, the CDR3 reads TGTGCCAGTAGTATTGGGACAGGTCTTAATGAAAAACTGTTTTTT. Residues: CASSIGTGLNEKLFF.

This chain uses TRBV10-3 with TRBJ2-1; 9 nucleotides agree with TRBD2. The V gene end was trimmed by 6 bases and the J gene end by 1 base; junction bases not matched to a gene: 4. This CDR3 has 15 residues. From germline, CDR1 is ENHRY and CDR2 SYGVKD. The CDR3 loop reads CAIRETSGSYNEQFF. CDR3 nucleotide sequence: TGTGCCATCAGAGAGACTAGCGGATCCTACAATGAGCAGTTCTTC.

The gene calls are TRBV5-1 and TRBJ2-3, with D hard to call. The CDR3 is made up of 14 amino acids. The V end lost 8 bases, the J end lost 4 bases, and 17 bases lay between the germline ends. Germline V gene lookup returns CDR1 SGHRS and CDR2 YFSETQ. The CDR3 DNA sequence: TGCGCCAGTGAAAACGGACCCCCCTCAGATACGCAGTATTTT. This translates into CASENGPPSDTQYF.

The chain couples TRBV5-1 to TRBJ2-5, with a possible D match to TRBD2 (5 bases). Germline CDR1 and CDR2: SGHRS and YFSETQ. The CDR3 sequence is 14 residues long. With 0 bases removed from V and 5 bases from J, the gap between germline ends came to 11 bases. In nucleotides, the CDR3 is TGCGCCAGCAGCTTGGCGGGGAGAGAGGAGACCCAGTACTTC. Protein: CASSLAGREETQYF.

This chain links TRBV7-2 with TRBJ2-1; 8 nucleotides align to TRBD2. V was clipped by 5 bases and J by 0 bases; unmatched bases: 12. The CDR3 consists of 18 residues. Germline lookup yields CDR1 SGHTA and CDR2 FQGNSA. CDR3 loop: CASSPISGTRSSYNEQFF. The CDR3 DNA follows: TGTGCCAGCAGCCCAATCTCCGGGACTAGGAGCTCCTACAATGAGCAGTTCTTC.

The V call is TRBV21-1, the J call TRBJ1-5. TRBV21-1 represents a pseudogene. The CDR3 sequence is 18 residues long. CDR3 residues: CASSINWIKNRGNQPQHF. CDR3 bases: TGTGCCAGCAGCATAAATTGGATTAAAAATAGGGGCAATCAGCCCCAGCATTTT.

To note about this clone: This CDR3 is also generated by other DNA sequences in the sample. This chain connects TRBV6-5 to TRBJ2-3; no clear D gene. With 5 bases removed from V and 0 bases from J, the gap between germline ends came to 0 bases. Per the germline V gene, CDR1 is MNHEY and CDR2 is SVGAGI. The CDR3 is made up of 11 amino acids. The chain's CDR3 is CASSSTDTQYF. CDR3 bases: TGTGCCAGCAGTAGCACAGATACGCAGTATTTT.

The genes are TRBV27 and TRBJ2-7, with D tentatively TRBD1 (6 bases). This CDR3 region has 13 residues. V shed 5 bases and J shed 3 bases, with 11 bases lying between them. Germline CDR1 is MNHEY and CDR2 is SMNVEV (reference sequence). CDR3 DNA: TGTGCCAGCAGTATGGACAGTTACTACGAGCAGTACTTC. This gives the protein CASSMDSYYEQYF.

The chain uses TRBV2 and TRBJ1-4, with 8 bases matching TRBD1. The trim removed 6 bases at V and 7 bases at J, leaving 7 bases unmatched. CDR1 and CDR2 (germline): SNHLY, FYNNEI. The CDR3 runs 14 residues. The DNA of the CDR3 is TGTGCCAGCAGGGGGACAGGTTCTAGTGAAAAACTGTTTTTT. Translation gives CASRGTGSSEKLFF. The whole variable domain, filled in from reference TRBV2 and TRBJ1-4, reads EPEVTQTPSHQVTQMGQEVILRCVPISNHLYFYWYRQILGQKVEFLVSFYNNEISEKSEIFDDQFSVERPDGSNFTLKIRSTKLEDSAMYFCASRGTGSSEKLFFGSGTQLSVL.

The chain combines TRBV5-1 with TRBJ1-2; the D gene is possibly TRBD1 (5 bases). CDR3 length equals 15 residues. Trimming left V 2 bases short and J 5 bases short, with 16 bases between. In germline, CDR1 is SGHRS, CDR2 YFSETQ. The CDR3 region is CASSFGPDSQYGYTF. Here the CDR3 DNA reads TGCGCCAGCAGCTTCGGCCCCGACAGTCAATATGGCTACACCTTC.

V is TRBV19 and J is TRBJ1-1; weak D call: TRBD1 (5 bases). The V and J ends lost 5 bases and 5 bases respectively, with 15 bases between them. Germline-derived CDR1 and CDR2 are LNHDA and SQIVND (reference sequence). The CDR3 runs to 14 residues. In nucleotides, the CDR3 is TGTGCCAGTAGTGCACCGGGGTGGGGGACTGAAGCTTTCTTT. It yields the protein CASSAPGWGTEAFF. Supplemented by reference TRBV19 and TRBJ1-1, the full variable domain reads DGGITQSPKYLFRKEGQNVTLSCEQNLNHDAMYWYRQDPGQGLRLIYYSQIVNDFQKGDIAEGYSVSREKKESFPLTVTSAQKNPTAFYLCASSAPGWGTEAFFGQGTRLTVV.

V is TRBV3-1 (or the pseudogene TRBV3-2) and J is TRBJ1-6, with TRBD1 as a possible D gene (6 bases). The CDR3 covers 14 residues. Trimming removed 1 base from V and 10 bases from J, with 11 bases in between. In germline, CDR1 is LGHDT, CDR2 YNNKEL (reference sequence). The DNA for the CDR3 is TGTGCCAGCAGCCAAGCAGTAGGGGGATCACCCCTCCACTTT. Protein: CASSQAVGGSPLHF.

This clone was seen only once. The chain links TRBV30 to TRBJ1-6, with a tentative D call TRBD1 (6 bases). The CDR3 is 13 amino acids. Trimming removed 5 bases at V and 10 bases at J, with 15 bases between. Per germline, CDR1 GTSNPN and CDR2 SVGIG (reference sequence). The CDR3 coding sequence is TGTGCCTGGGGAAGCACAGGGAACTCACCCCTCCACTTT. It codes for CAWGSTGNSPLHF.

The CDR3 reads CASSPTLTYEQYF. In nucleotides, the CDR3 is TGTGCCAGCAGCCCGACGCTTACCTACGAGCAGTACTTC. J is TRBJ2-7 and V is TRBV6-5; D is unresolved. Germline CDR1 and CDR2: MNHEY and SVGAGI. Trimming left V 6 bases short and J 2 bases short, with 11 bases between. This CDR3 region has 13 residues.

J is TRBJ2-1 and V is TRBV11-3, with 10 bases identical to TRBD2. V shed 5 bases and J 3 bases; nucleotides not matched to a gene: 4. The CDR3 covers 15 residues. Germline-derived CDR1 and CDR2 are SGHNT and YENEEA. CDR3 DNA sequence: TGTGCCAGCAGCACTCCTAGCGGGAGCTACAATGAGCAGTTCTTC. Translating it yields CASSTPSGSYNEQFF.

This clone has only one observation. The chain is built from TRBV6-5 and TRBJ2-7; 10 bases align to TRBD2. Per the germline V gene, CDR1 is MNHEY and CDR2 is SVGAGI. The CDR3 contains 15 residues. Trimming removed 7 bases from V and 0 bases from J; junction bases left unmatched: 6. The CDR3 DNA reads as TGTGCCAGCATTCTCGCTAGCGGGAGCTCCTACGAGCAGTACTTC. It encodes CASILASGSSYEQYF.

This sequence joins TRBV5-4 and TRBJ1-2; 8 bases are shared with TRBD1. V gave up 4 bases and J gave up 4 bases; unmatched junction bases: 9. Germline V CDR1 and CDR2: SGHNT, YYREEE (reference sequence). CDR3 length: 15 residues. This chain's CDR3 is CASSLPGQAFYGYTF. CDR3 coding DNA: TGTGCCAGCAGCCTTCCGGGACAGGCTTTCTATGGCTACACCTTC. The variable domain in full, completed from reference TRBV5-4 and TRBJ1-2, reads ETGVTQSPTHLIKTRGQQVTLRCSSQSGHNTVSWYQQALGQGPQFIFQYYREEENGRGNFPPRFSGLQFPNYSSELNVNALELDDSALYLCASSLPGQAFYGYTFGSGTRLTVV.

For this clone: The junction differs from germline at one of its ends, possibly a read error. CDR3 residues: CASSSLGQGAAIAF. DNA of the CDR3: TGTGCCAGCAGCTCCCTGGGACAGGGGGCCGCAATTGCTTTC. The chain carries TRBV7-3 and TRBJ1-2, with 12 bases aligning to TRBD1. The CDR3 has 14 residues. Germline V gives CDR1 SGHTA, CDR2 FQGTGA.

This rearrangement joins TRBV29-1 to TRBJ1-1; no firm D call. This CDR3 contains 11 residues. The germline V gene encodes CDR1 SQVTM and CDR2 ANQGSEA. Between the trimmed V and J ends, which lost 5 bases and 0 bases, there was a span of 4 bases. The CDR3 protein is CSVQLNTEAFF. The CDR3 coding sequence is TGCAGCGTTCAGTTGAACACTGAAGCTTTCTTT.

This chain connects TRBV5-1 to TRBJ1-2, with TRBD1 matching 8 bases. The ends lost 2 bases at V and 7 bases at J; junction bases unmatched: 13. CDR1 SGHRS and CDR2 YFSETQ come from the germline V gene. The CDR3 has 16 residues. DNA of the CDR3: TGCGCCAGCAGCTTCGGGGCTACAGGGGGTTGGTTTGGCTACACCTTC. This sequence encodes CASSFGATGGWFGYTF.